These 10 T cell receptor beta chains came from one sample sequenced in a study of CD8 T cells in Susac syndrome. Reverse transcription used roughly 0.5 to 1 ug RNA and random hexamers. TCRdb independently ran MiXCR on the immunoSEQ multiplex PCR reads; one entry per CDR3 protein. The sample shows around 160,000 distinct CDR3 sequences, just under 95% of them seen only once. The sequenced material came from CD4+ T cells from PBMCs. The receptors stem from a human donor in good health.

J is TRBJ1-1 and V is TRBV29-1; D is unresolved. The CDR3 totals 10 residues. Trimming took off 3 bases at V and 12 bases at J, with 11 bases between the two ends. Germline V gene sequence: CDR1 SQVTM, CDR2 ANQGSEA. The CDR3 bases are TGCAGCGTTGACGTCCCTAGTACTTTCTTT. It is translated as CSVDVPSTFF.

This chain links TRBV19 with TRBJ1-2; D possibly corresponds to TRBD1 (6 bases). The CDR3 is made up of 16 amino acids. The germline gives CDR1 LNHDA, CDR2 SQIVND (reference sequence). Trimming stripped 5 bases from V and 7 bases from J, with 23 bases between. CDR3 residues: CASSSSWTDPRSGYTF. The CDR3 region has the DNA TGTGCCAGTAGTTCGAGCTGGACAGACCCGCGGTCTGGCTACACCTTC.

The V and J genes are TRBV24-1 and TRBJ2-5; D might be TRBD2 (6 bases). Germline assignment: CDR1 KGHDR and CDR2 SFDVKD. The CDR3 contains 15 residues. V was cut by 4 bases and J by 4 bases, with 15 bases left in between. The CDR3 reads CATSETDGAGETQYF. The CDR3 DNA reads as TGTGCCACCAGTGAAACGGACGGAGCGGGAGAGACCCAGTACTTC.

CDR3 loop: CASRSGELGANVLTF. The CDR3 DNA sequence: TGTGCCAGCAGGTCAGGGGAATTAGGGGCCAACGTCCTGACTTTC. V usage is TRBV6-1 and J usage is TRBJ2-6, with a tentative D call TRBD1 (6 bases). Germline CDR1 MNHNS, CDR2 SASEGT. V lost 6 bases, J lost 4 bases, and 13 bases lay in between. The CDR3 covers 15 residues.

The chain combines TRBV19 with TRBJ1-2; 9 nucleotides match TRBD1. V lost 4 bases, J lost 8 bases, and 17 bases stayed unmatched. The CDR3 has 17 amino acids. Germline V lookup: CDR1 LNHDA, CDR2 SQIVND (reference sequence). CDR3 coding DNA: TGTGCCAGTAGTACGACTATGACAGGGGGATCCTATTCCGGCTACACCTTC. This codes for CASSTTMTGGSYSGYTF. Combining the CDR3 with reference TRBV19 and TRBJ1-2 gives the whole variable domain DGGITQSPKYLFRKEGQNVTLSCEQNLNHDAMYWYRQDPGQGLRLIYYSQIVNDFQKGDIAEGYSVSREKKESFPLTVTSAQKNPTAFYLCASSTTMTGGSYSGYTFGSGTRLTVV.

This chain connects TRBV5-1 to TRBJ2-3; 8 positions match TRBD2. CDR3 length: 14 residues. Germline V gene sequence: CDR1 SGHRS, CDR2 YFSETQ. V lost 4 bases, J lost 5 bases, and 6 bases stayed unmatched. The CDR3 DNA reads TGCGCCAGCAGCCCGACTAGCGAGAGAGATACGCAGTATTTT. Protein: CASSPTSERDTQYF.

The chain recombines TRBV29-1 with TRBJ1-5; unclear D gene. The CDR3 extends over 14 amino acids. CDR1 is SQVTM and CDR2 is ANQGSEA in the germline V gene. V lost 3 bases and J lost 6, with 15 bases in between. In DNA, the CDR3 is TGCAGCGTTGATTCTTGTCTAAGCGGTCAGCCCCAGCATTTT. Protein product: CSVDSCLSGQPQHF.

V and J are TRBV3-1 and TRBJ1-6, with no clear D. The CDR3 runs to 12 residues. The germline V and J ends were trimmed by 0 bases and 13 bases, with 7 bases remaining between them. Germline V lookup: CDR1 LGHDT, CDR2 YNNKEL (reference sequence). Here the CDR3 DNA reads TGTGCCAGCAGCCAAGACGATCGGCCCCTCCACTTT. Amino acid sequence: CASSQDDRPLHF.

CDR3 in amino acids: CASSQDRTNEKLFF. In nucleotides, the CDR3 is TGTGCCAGCAGCCAGGACAGAACAAACGAAAAACTGTTTTTT. This chain joins TRBV6-5 and TRBJ1-4, with a possible D match to TRBD1 (6 bases). Germline V CDR1 and CDR2: MNHEY, SVGAGI. The CDR3 loop spans 14 amino acids. Trimming took off 6 bases at V and 8 bases at J, with 16 bases between the two ends.

The chain links TRBV6-1 to TRBJ2-7; D is unclear. V lost 3 bases and J 7 bases, leaving 13 bases between the germline ends. The CDR3 is 13 amino acids. The germline gives CDR1 MNHNS, CDR2 SASEGT. The CDR3 coding sequence is TGTGCCAGCAGTGAGGGCTGGGCTGGAGAGCAGTACTTC. Its translation: CASSEGWAGEQYF.